The 12 T cell receptor beta chains given below trace back to one sample, sequenced in a study of read filtering for tumor transcriptome and immune sequencing. This library used roughly 430 ng RNA and molecular barcoded adaptors spanning alpha/delta and beta/gamma chains. TCRdb fed the reads into MiXCR, producing one record per CDR3 protein. The data show under 35,000 distinct CDR3 sequences, under 20% seen once. Sequencing was carried out using a population of CD138-negative cells sorted from bone marrow. These receptors were obtained from a donor at least 40 years old with multiple myeloma.

Many counts were recorded for this clonotype. The chain combines TRBV5-6 with TRBJ2-1; perhaps TRBD1 as D (5 bases). This CDR3 has 15 residues. With 1 base removed from V and 2 bases from J, the gap between germline ends came to 10 bases. From germline, CDR1 is SGHDT and CDR2 YYEEEE. The CDR3 DNA reads TGTGCCAGCAGCTTGTTCGACAGCACCTACAATGAGCAGTTCTTC. It translates to CASSLFDSTYNEQFF.

This clonotype is categorized as medium-sized (0.01 to 0.1%). The chain combines TRBV12-3 or TRBV12-4 with TRBJ2-1; the match to TRBD2 covers 7 bases. The length of the CDR3 is 15 residues. Trimming removed 2 bases from V and 8 bases from J; junction bases left unmatched: 9. The CDR3 DNA sequence: TGTGCCAGCAGTTTATCCAGCGGGACTTTCGATGAGCAGTTCTTC. Its translation: CASSLSSGTFDEQFF.

The chain employs TRBV28 and TRBJ2-5; D tentatively fits TRBD1 or TRBD2 (5 bases each). The V end lost 6 bases, the J end lost 1 base, and 15 bases lay between the germline ends. The CDR3 runs to 15 residues. Per germline, CDR1 MDHEN and CDR2 SYDVKM. Here the CDR3 DNA reads TGTGCCAGCAGCCCTAATCGGGGCGGCCAAGAGACCCAGTACTTC. This encodes CASSPNRGGQETQYF.

This clonotype was seen many times. V is TRBV30 and J is TRBJ2-3, with D possibly being TRBD1 or TRBD2 (6 bases each). CDR1 is GTSNPN, CDR2 SVGIG, per germline (reference sequence). Trimming stripped 7 bases from V and 1 base from J, with 18 bases between. CDR3 length: 15 amino acids. CDR3 coding DNA: TGTGCCTCCCTAGAAGGGGGGCGCGGCACAGATACGCAGTATTTT. Its protein is CASLEGGRGTDTQYF.

This clonotype was found many times. The chain uses TRBV19 and TRBJ1-5; 8 bases are shared with TRBD1. This CDR3 comprises 14 residues. From germline, CDR1 is LNHDA and CDR2 SQIVND (reference sequence). J lost 1 base, V lost 10 bases, and 6 bases had no gene match. Written as DNA, the CDR3 is TGTGCCACTCGGACAGGGAGGAGCAATCAGCCCCAGCATTTT. This gives the protein CATRTGRSNQPQHF. Variable domain in full (rest from reference TRBV19 and TRBJ1-5): DGGITQSPKYLFRKEGQNVTLSCEQNLNHDAMYWYRQDPGQGLRLIYYSQIVNDFQKGDIAEGYSVSREKKESFPLTVTSAQKNPTAFYLCATRTGRSNQPQHFGDGTRLSIL.

The sample holds many counts of this clonotype. The rearrangement uses TRBV28 and TRBJ2-7; D is ambiguous. The CDR3 loop spans 15 amino acids. With 3 bases removed from V and 0 bases from J, the gap between germline ends came to 12 bases. From germline, CDR1 is MDHEN and CDR2 SYDVKM. CDR3: CASSFQAASSYEQYF. The CDR3 DNA follows: TGTGCCAGCAGTTTCCAGGCCGCCAGCTCCTACGAGCAGTACTTC.

Concerning this clonotype itself: Just one base apart from a much larger clone, this may be a read error. This chain uses TRBV10-3 with TRBJ2-2; 8 nucleotides match TRBD1. The CDR3 consists of 14 residues. Germline-derived CDR1 and CDR2 are ENHRY and SYGVKD. V shed 6 bases and J 8 bases; nucleotides not matched to a gene: 8. The CDR3 DNA follows: TGTGCCATCAGATCGGGACAGGATTCAGGGGAGCTGTTTTTT. Protein sequence: CAIRSGQDSGELFF.

This clonotype was observed at least ten times. The rearrangement uses TRBV20-1 and TRBJ2-1, with D possibly being TRBD1 (6 bases). V lost 0 bases and J 7 bases, leaving 10 bases between the germline ends. CDR1 DFQATT and CDR2 SNEGSKA come from the germline V gene (reference sequence). This CDR3 spans 13 amino acids. The CDR3, as DNA: TGCAGTGCTAGAGATCTCCAGGGGAATGAGCAGTTCTTC. This codes for CSARDLQGNEQFF.

The CDR3 protein is CSASRTGGGFGQPQHF. For the CDR3, the DNA is TGCAGTGCTAGCAGGACAGGCGGAGGTTTCGGTCAGCCCCAGCATTTT. The rearrangement uses TRBV20-1 and TRBJ1-5; 7 bases are a match to TRBD1. V was pared by 3 bases and J by 6 bases, with 14 bases of the junction left unmatched. The CDR3 is 16 residues long. Per germline, CDR1 DFQATT and CDR2 SNEGSKA (reference sequence).

Comments on this clonotype: This sequence may be a read error, since a much larger clone differs from it by one base. V is TRBV4-1 and J is TRBJ2-7, with TRBD1 identical over 9 bases. The length of the CDR3 is 15 residues. Germline CDR1 and CDR2: MGHRA and YSYEKL. The CDR3 coding sequence is TGCTCCAGCAGCCAAGATAGGGGACAGGGACGCGAGCAGTACTTC. Its translation is CSSSQDRGQGREQYF.

With respect to this clonotype: It is likely a read error: a sequence one base away is far more abundant. The DNA is left out, because the CDR3 cannot be placed on it with certainty; the CDR3 is given as TCRdb lists it. V gene TRBV7-2 combines with J gene TRBJ1-1. The CDR3 sequence runs 15 residues, both termini included. Germline V gene data show CDR1 as SGHTA and CDR2 as FQGNSA. The CDR3 here is CASSPWGSGNTEASF.

This clonotype was detected ten times or more. This CDR3 is CASSDASTPLGYTF. CDR3 nucleotide sequence: TGTGCCAGCAGTGACGCGTCAACCCCTCTCGGCTACACCTTC. The J gene is TRBJ1-2, the V gene TRBV2; D gene uncertain. The germline CDR1 and CDR2 sequences are SNHLY and FYNNEI. The CDR3 runs to 14 residues. Trimming stripped 3 bases from V and 8 bases from J, with 16 bases between.